This T cell receptor beta chain was profiled in a study of naive and memory T cell subsets. Both TRBC1 and TRBC2 were covered by a beta constant-region primer of two equimolar oligonucleotides. Nested alpha and beta constant-region primers with the SP2 primer drove four PCR rounds on ligated cDNA. Using its own MiXCR run on the UMI-ligation and nested PCR reads, TCRdb lists one record per CDR3 protein. Here the sample spans approximately 90,000 distinct CDR3 sequences, around 10% being singletons. The germline gives CDR1 MNHEY, CDR2 SMNVEV (reference sequence). The CDR3 has 16 amino acids. V shed 3 bases and J shed 8 bases, with 20 bases lying between them. Points on this clonotype: Its antigen is as yet unknown.

Notes on the study in general: Naive repertoires, especially CD8, held a few larger clonotypes, possibly memory cells re-expressing CD45RA.

The sequenced sample consisted of naive CD4+ T cells from blood. V and J are TRBV27 and TRBJ2-1; D possibly corresponds to TRBD2 (5 bases). The clonotype originates from a human donor in good health. CDR3 bases: TGTGCCAGCAGTTTGTTTTCCCAGGACCGAGGGTATGAGCAGTTCTTC. Translation: CASSLFSQDRGYEQFF.